The entry that follows covers one TCR beta chain sequence. Per the germline V gene, CDR1 is MDHEN and CDR2 is SYDVKM. Trimming took off 5 bases at V and 6 bases at J, with 15 bases between the two ends. This CDR3 region has 14 residues. Authors' data handling: Amplifying reference gene primers gave estimates of nucleated cell counts. Profiled with immunoSEQ multiplex PCR; TCRdb holds only in-frame clones, not every one. The V and J calls and clone size were taken over from that table, and D and trimming were inferred from the DNA. This table holds 150,000 to 200,000 clones, approximately 83% found once. These data belong to a study of blood T cell repertoires in COVID-19. Study background: COVID-19 samples collected from the United States, Italy and Spain covered acute and convalescent phases. PBMCs, B-cell-depleted T cells, or T cells were the source of the cDNA or gDNA that made up the material.

The chain carries TRBV28 and TRBJ2-3; D may be TRBD1 (6 bases). The TCR was taken from a human donor with active or convalescent COVID-19. The donor label of this sample is uncertain. The sequencing input was peripheral blood. Written as DNA, the CDR3 is TGTGCCAGCAGTCGAGGGGGAAGTCAGGATACGCAGTATTTT. Translating it yields CASSRGGSQDTQYF.